A selection of T cell receptor beta chains follows, all from one sample in a study of T cell changes during pregnancy in multiple sclerosis. Sequencing was performed with immunoSEQ multiplex PCR; in TCRdb, only in-frame clones are kept and a portion is missing. The sample holds about 32,000 clones; roughly 89% are singletons and the top ten take around 3.9%. Sample: CD8+ T cells from peripheral blood mononuclear cells, taken in the second trimester of pregnancy. The receptors were gathered from a female donor in good health, enrolled as a control in a pregnancy study. Both conserved end residues are part of each CDR3. D genes are given only for firm matches. The size entry is marked missing in some rows and otherwise reads once, few, many or a size class.

j_call d_call clone_size v_call cdr3_aa cdr3_nt
TRBJ1-2 TRBD1 - TRBV19 CASSRTPRDRDGGYTF TGTGCCAGTAGTAGAACTCCCCGGGACAGGGATGGTGGCTACACCTTC
TRBJ2-7 TRBD1 - TRBV5-4 CASSFHSDRGYEQYF TGTGCCAGCAGCTTCCACTCGGACAGGGGGTACGAGCAGTACTTC
TRBJ1-1 - - TRBV4-3 CASSQDKSGLNTEAFF TGCGCCAGCAGCCAAGATAAGTCAGGGTTGAACACTGAAGCTTTCTTT
TRBJ2-7 - - TRBV7-6 CASSQLDSSYEQYF TGTGCCAGCAGCCAATTAGACAGTTCCTACGAGCAGTACTTC
TRBJ2-7 - - TRBV7-9 CASSAPGEQYF TGTGCCAGCAGCGCGCCGGGCGAGCAGTACTTC
TRBJ1-5 - - TRBV4-3 CASSRLYGGDQPQHF TGCGCCAGCAGCCGACTCTATGGAGGGGATCAGCCCCAGCATTTT
TRBJ2-7 - - TRBV5-6 CASSLAGNPSYEQYF TGTGCCAGCAGTCTGGCAGGGAACCCCTCCTACGAGCAGTACTTC
TRBJ1-1 - - TRBV30 CAWSVLGRGSTEAFF TGTGCCTGGAGTGTACTGGGGAGGGGCAGCACTGAAGCTTTCTTT
TRBJ1-4 TRBD1 - TRBV13 CASSLGNRGSEKLFF TGTGCCAGCAGCTTAGGCAACAGGGGGTCTGAAAAACTGTTTTTT
TRBJ1-2 - - TRBV2 CASSEGGLWTF TGTGCCAGCAGTGAAGGGGGACTTTGGACCTTC
TRBJ2-1 TRBD2 - TRBV27 CASSPGLAGGVYNEQFF TGTGCCAGCAGCCCGGGACTAGCGGGGGGGGTCTACAATGAGCAGTTCTTC
TRBJ1-5 - once TRBV4-3 CASSPGSQGSQPQHF TGCGCCAGCAGCCCAGGGAGCCAGGGGAGTCAGCCCCAGCATTTT
TRBJ2-1 TRBD2 - TRBV6-6 CASLSGRYYNEQFF TGTGCCAGCCTGAGCGGGAGGTATTACAATGAGCAGTTCTTC
TRBJ1-2 - - TRBV27 CASKGHHYGYTF TGTGCCAGCAAGGGACATCACTATGGCTACACCTTC
TRBJ2-1 - - TRBV4-1 CASSQAGNYNEQFF TGCGCCAGCAGCCAAGCGGGGAACTACAATGAGCAGTTCTTC
TRBJ1-5 - - TRBV4-1 CASSARIPNFTGSRVPQHF TGCGCCAGCAGCGCCCGGATCCCCAATTTTACAGGGTCTCGTGTGCCCCAGCATTTT
TRBJ1-1 TRBD1 once TRBV6-5 CASNHRGTEAFF TGTGCCAGCAACCACAGGGGGACTGAAGCTTTCTTT
TRBJ2-2 TRBD2 - TRBV5-4 CASSPTSGGLTGELFF TGTGCCAGCAGCCCGACTAGCGGGGGGTTGACCGGGGAGCTGTTTTTT
TRBJ2-3 - - TRBV27 CASSSQGPPDTQYF TGTGCCAGCAGTTCGCAGGGGCCCCCAGATACGCAGTATTTT
TRBJ2-7 TRBD1 - TRBV5-6 CASSPETGYIPYEQYF TGTGCCAGCAGCCCAGAGACAGGGTACATTCCCTACGAGCAGTACTTC
TRBJ2-3 - - TRBV7-6 CASSLTPPTDTQYF TGTGCCAGCAGCTTAACACCTCCCACAGATACGCAGTATTTT
TRBJ2-6 - - TRBV6-1 CASSEASSGANVLTF TGTGCCAGCAGTGAAGCCAGCTCTGGGGCCAACGTCCTGACTTTC
TRBJ1-5 - - TRBV19 CASSYMGSNQPQHF TGTGCCAGTAGCTACATGGGCAGCAATCAGCCCCAGCATTTT
TRBJ2-4 TRBD1 - TRBV13 CASSSIGQGAKNIQYF TGTGCCAGCAGCTCCATCGGACAGGGAGCCAAAAACATTCAGTACTTC
TRBJ2-3 TRBD2 - TRBV11-2 CASTAPRLAGTDTQYF TGTGCCAGCACCGCCCCAAGACTAGCGGGCACAGATACGCAGTATTTT
TRBJ2-7 - - TRBV27 CASSHAGAPYEQYF TGTGCCAGCTCCCACGCAGGGGCACCCTACGAGCAGTACTTC
TRBJ2-7 - - TRBV2 CASRLSRRNEQYF TGTGCCAGCAGGCTGTCGAGGAGGAACGAGCAGTACTTC
TRBJ1-2 - - TRBV7-2 CASSLSRGLGSGPYGYTF TGTGCCAGCAGCTTAAGTCGAGGCTTAGGCAGTGGCCCATATGGCTACACCTTC
TRBJ2-2 - - TRBV7-9 CASGGGAGLSGELFF TGTGCCAGCGGAGGGGGCGCGGGGCTATCAGGGGAGCTGTTTTTT
TRBJ1-1 - - TRBV5-6 CASSGPGGLEAFF TGTGCCAGCAGCGGCCCGGGGGGCCTTGAAGCTTTCTTT
TRBJ1-4 - once TRBV6-6 CASSQTATNEKLFF TGTGCCAGCAGCCAGACAGCAACTAATGAAAAACTGTTTTTT
TRBJ1-2 - - TRBV4-3 CASSHVRGDGSGYTF TGCGCCAGCAGCCACGTCCGGGGGGACGGGAGTGGCTACACCTTC
TRBJ1-2 TRBD1 - TRBV27 CASSIRTGHYGYTF TGTGCCAGCAGTATACGGACAGGACACTATGGCTACACCTTC
TRBJ1-2 TRBD1 - TRBV25-1 CATGQGISGYTF TGTGCCACGGGACAGGGGATATCTGGCTACACCTTC
TRBJ1-2 TRBD1 - TRBV9 CASSSPGQGNYGYTF TGTGCCAGCAGCTCACCGGGACAGGGGAACTATGGCTACACCTTC
TRBJ2-2 TRBD2 - TRBV9 CASSVTGLAGTNTGELFF TGTGCCAGCAGCGTAACTGGACTAGCGGGCACGAACACCGGGGAGCTGTTTTTT
TRBJ2-1 TRBD2 - TRBV7-9 CASSLDGGANEQFF TGTGCCAGCAGCTTAGACGGGGGGGCCAATGAGCAGTTCTTC
TRBJ1-2 - once TRBV5-6 CASTPQGGYGYTF TGTGCCAGCACCCCTCAGGGAGGCTATGGCTACACCTTC
TRBJ2-6 - once TRBV13 CASSLREKDRKSGANVLTF TGTGCCAGCAGCTTGCGGGAAAAGGACCGCAAATCTGGGGCCAACGTCCTGACTTTC
TRBJ1-2 - - TRBV2 CASNSVTGGYTF TGTGCCAGCAATTCGGTAACAGGTGGCTACACCTTC
TRBJ1-1 - few TRBV5-6 CASSLGAQGNTEAFF TGTGCCAGCAGCTTGGGCGCGCAGGGAAACACTGAAGCTTTCTTT
TRBJ2-7 TRBD1 - TRBV27 CASSFSSQGVYEQYF TGTGCCAGCAGTTTCTCCTCTCAGGGGGTCTACGAGCAGTACTTC
TRBJ1-1 - - TRBV4-3 CASSQDRGNTEAFF TGCGCCAGCAGCCAAGACAGGGGGAACACTGAAGCTTTCTTT
TRBJ2-7 TRBD1 - TRBV9 CASSVGDSTYEQYF TGTGCCAGCAGCGTAGGGGACAGTACCTACGAGCAGTACTTC
TRBJ1-2 - once TRBV19 CASREQGHLGYGYTF TGTGCCAGTAGAGAACAGGGACATTTGGGCTATGGCTACACCTTC
TRBJ2-7 TRBD1 once TRBV27 CASSRGQGNEQYF TGTGCCAGCAGTAGGGGACAGGGGAACGAGCAGTACTTC
TRBJ1-1 TRBD1 - TRBV27 CASGTGAAEAFF TGTGCCAGCGGAACAGGGGCCGCGGAAGCTTTCTTT
TRBJ1-1 - few TRBV11-1 CASSLGRGGQTSEAFF TGTGCCAGCAGCTTAGGTCGAGGAGGGCAGACCTCTGAAGCTTTCTTT
TRBJ1-6 TRBD1 - TRBV9 CASSVLGQGSPYNSPLHF TGTGCCAGCAGCGTACTGGGACAGGGGTCCCCCTATAATTCACCCCTCCACTTT
TRBJ1-1 - - TRBV14 CASSQTTGTEAFF TGTGCCAGCAGCCAAACAACGGGCACTGAAGCTTTCTTT
TRBJ1-2 - - TRBV6-5 CASSYSTVPNRYGYTF TGTGCCAGCAGTTACTCTACGGTACCGAACCGCTATGGCTACACCTTC
TRBJ1-4 TRBD1 - TRBV7-6 CASSSPGQGDEKLFF TGTGCCAGCAGCTCTCCTGGACAGGGCGATGAAAAACTGTTTTTT
TRBJ1-1 TRBD1 - TRBV13 CASSPRTGMNTEAFF TGTGCCAGCAGCCCGCGGACAGGGATGAACACTGAAGCTTTCTTT
TRBJ2-7 - - TRBV11-2 CASSFLKASSYEQYF TGTGCCAGCAGCTTCCTCAAAGCGAGCTCCTATGAGCAGTACTTC
TRBJ2-7 TRBD2 - TRBV5-8 CASSSLAGMTYEQYF TGTGCCAGCAGCTCCCTAGCGGGTATGACCTACGAGCAGTACTTC
TRBJ1-2 - - TRBV27 CASSPAAGADGYTF TGTGCCAGCAGTCCCGCGGCGGGGGCGGATGGCTACACCTTC
TRBJ1-3 - - TRBV29-1 CSVMTSGNTIYF TGCAGCGTTATGACAAGCGGAAACACCATATATTTT
TRBJ1-1 TRBD1 - TRBV5-1 CASSLEGTGTDTEAFF TGCGCCAGCAGCTTGGAGGGGACAGGGACCGACACTGAAGCTTTCTTT
TRBJ2-1 - - TRBV9 CASSSGTVEQFF TGTGCCAGCAGCTCAGGGACTGTTGAGCAGTTCTTC